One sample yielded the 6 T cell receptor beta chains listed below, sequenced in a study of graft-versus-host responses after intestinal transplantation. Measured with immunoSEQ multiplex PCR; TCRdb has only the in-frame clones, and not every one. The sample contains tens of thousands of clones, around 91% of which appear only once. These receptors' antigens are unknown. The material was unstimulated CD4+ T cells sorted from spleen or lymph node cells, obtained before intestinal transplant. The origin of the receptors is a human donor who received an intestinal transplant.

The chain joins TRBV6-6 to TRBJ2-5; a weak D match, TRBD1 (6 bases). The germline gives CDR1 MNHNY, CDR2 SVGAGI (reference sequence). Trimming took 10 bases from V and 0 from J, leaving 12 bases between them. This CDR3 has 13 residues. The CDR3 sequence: CAISRGNQETQYF. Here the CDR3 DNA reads TGTGCCATATCCAGGGGAAACCAAGAGACCCAGTACTTC.

This CDR3 reads CATSREVREGVNHYGYTF. The DNA of the CDR3 is TGTGCCACCAGCAGAGAAGTCAGGGAAGGGGTAAATCACTATGGCTACACCTTC. V is TRBV15 and J is TRBJ1-2; TRBD1 might be the D (5 bases). Trimming took off 0 bases at V and 3 bases at J, with 20 bases between the two ends. Germline V lookup: CDR1 LNHNV, CDR2 YYDKDF (reference sequence). The CDR3 totals 18 residues.

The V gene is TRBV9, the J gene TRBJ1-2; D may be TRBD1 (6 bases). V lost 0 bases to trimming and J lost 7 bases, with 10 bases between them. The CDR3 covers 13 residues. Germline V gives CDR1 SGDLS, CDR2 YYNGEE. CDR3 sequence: CASSVEAGVGYTF. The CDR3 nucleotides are TGTGCCAGCAGCGTAGAGGCAGGGGTTGGCTACACCTTC.

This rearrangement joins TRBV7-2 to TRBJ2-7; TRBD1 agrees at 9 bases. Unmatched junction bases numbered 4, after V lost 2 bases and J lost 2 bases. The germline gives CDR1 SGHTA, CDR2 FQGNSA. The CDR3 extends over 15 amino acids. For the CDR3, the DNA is TGTGCCAGCAGCTTACGGACAGGGGTCGCCTACGAGCAGTACTTC. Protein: CASSLRTGVAYEQYF.

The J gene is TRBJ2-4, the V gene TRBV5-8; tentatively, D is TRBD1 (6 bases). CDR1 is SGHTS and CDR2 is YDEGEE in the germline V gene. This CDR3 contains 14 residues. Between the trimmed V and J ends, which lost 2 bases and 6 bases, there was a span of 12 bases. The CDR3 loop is CASSFDDRLNIQYF. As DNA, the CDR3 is TGTGCCAGCAGCTTCGATGACAGGTTAAACATTCAGTACTTC.

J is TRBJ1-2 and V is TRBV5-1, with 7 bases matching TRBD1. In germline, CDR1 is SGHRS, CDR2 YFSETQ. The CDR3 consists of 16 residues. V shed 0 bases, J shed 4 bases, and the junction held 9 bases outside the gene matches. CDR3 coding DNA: TGCGCCAGCAGCTTGGAGGGACAGCCATCCCTCTATGGCTACACCTTC. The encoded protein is CASSLEGQPSLYGYTF.